These T cell receptor beta chains were read from a single sample in a study of T cells expressing NK-cell markers. TCRdb reprocessed the 5' RACE reads; each CDR3 protein has one entry and no DNA is given. The sample's table shows about 540,000 distinct CDR3 sequences. The source material was blood T cells: a sorted CD56 or NKG2C T cell subset, CD4+ or CD8+ T cells, or bulk PBMC T cells (not recorded which). The receptors derive from a man aged 18 to 30 in good health. Both conserved end residues are part of each CDR3. Fields, in order: J gene, V gene, CDR3 protein.

>TRBJ2-1|TRBV29-1
CSVEALTGDDSYNEQFF
>TRBJ2-1|TRBV20-1
CRTINLGRHNEQFF
>TRBJ2-5|TRBV7-6
CASMWEETQYF
>TRBJ2-1|TRBV11-2
CASSDIRGGEQFF
>TRBJ1-5|TRBV6-2/TRBV6-3
CASAPGTLSQPQHF
>TRBJ2-7|TRBV7-9
CASSLGAGVNEQYF
>TRBJ2-1|TRBV6-2/TRBV6-3
CASSPTPGKQFF
>TRBJ1-2|TRBV2
CASSEALPMNYGYTF
>TRBJ1-6|TRBV27
CASRPISGESPLHF
>TRBJ2-5|TRBV7-8
CASSSPNEAGETQYF
>TRBJ1-4|TRBV12-3/TRBV12-4
CASSSYTTGLTNEKLFF
>TRBJ2-1|TRBV10-2
CASSLEGWSAAYYNEQFF
>TRBJ2-7|TRBV9
CASSVESSTEQYF
>TRBJ1-2|TRBV20-1
CSHVRGAIYGYTF
>TRBJ1-5|TRBV7-2
CASSARTAVQPQHF
>TRBJ2-3|TRBV7-8
CASSPPNEADTQYF
>TRBJ2-1|TRBV30
CAWSVITGGSYNEQFF
>TRBJ2-1|TRBV6-2/TRBV6-3
CASSQTNEQFF
>TRBJ2-5|TRBV7-2
CASSPPLAGVTETQYF
>TRBJ2-3|TRBV7-9
CASSQMLAGDPDTQYF
>TRBJ2-1|TRBV11-3
CASSSQASGIEFF
>TRBJ2-5|TRBV20-1
CSARMLREGLGETQYF